This TCR beta chain was recovered during a study of shared clonotypes between healthy human individuals. Study outcomes and limitations: A limitation of the genetic and exposure-history diversity represented arose from few donors. Generation probabilities of non-shared clonotypes were lower (relative to those shared by all four donors). A handful of donors showed sharing of roughly 5% of naive CD4 clonotypes.

V lost 8 bases and J lost 5, with 18 bases in between. The CDR3 contains 14 residues. Germline CDR1 reads SGHAT; CDR2 reads FQNNGV. A note on this clone: The antigen remains undetermined.

Assay: immunoSEQ multiplex PCR; the TCRdb copy retains only in-frame clones and omits some. The sample includes more than 2 million clones, about 94% of them seen just once. CD8 cells classed as naive were CD45RO-negative and positively selected for CCR7, excluding terminally differentiated effector memory CD45RA+ cells. The V call is TRBV11-2, the J call TRBJ2-5, with a weak D call TRBD1 (6 bases). Sequenced sample: naive CD8+ T cells sorted from blood. This sequence was found in a man aged 18 to 29 in good health. The DNA for the CDR3 is TGTGCCAGCGGGGGCGTGCAGGGGATCGAGACCCAGTACTTC. Translation: CASGGVQGIETQYF.